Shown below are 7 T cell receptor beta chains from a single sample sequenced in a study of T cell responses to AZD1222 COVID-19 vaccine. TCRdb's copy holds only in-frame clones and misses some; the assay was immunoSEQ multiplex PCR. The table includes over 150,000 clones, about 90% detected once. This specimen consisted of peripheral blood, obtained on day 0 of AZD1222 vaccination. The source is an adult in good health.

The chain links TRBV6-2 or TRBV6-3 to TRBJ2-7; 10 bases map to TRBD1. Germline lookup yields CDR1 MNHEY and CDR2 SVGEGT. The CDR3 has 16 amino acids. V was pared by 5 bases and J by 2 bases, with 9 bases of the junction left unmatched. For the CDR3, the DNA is TGTGCCAGCAGTATCAGACAGGGGGCAATCCCCTACGAGCAGTACTTC. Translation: CASSIRQGAIPYEQYF.

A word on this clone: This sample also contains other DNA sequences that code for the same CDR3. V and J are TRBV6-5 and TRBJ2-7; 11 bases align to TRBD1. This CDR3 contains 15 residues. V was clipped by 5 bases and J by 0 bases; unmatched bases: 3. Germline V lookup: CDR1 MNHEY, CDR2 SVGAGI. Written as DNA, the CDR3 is TGTGCCAGCAGTCCCGGGACAGGGGGCTCCTACGAGCAGTACTTC. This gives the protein CASSPGTGGSYEQYF.

The CDR3 protein is CASGSAGETQYF. The CDR3 nucleotides read TGTGCTAGTGGTTCGGCCGGAGAGACCCAGTACTTC. This rearrangement joins TRBV12-5 to TRBJ2-5, with D uncertain. Trimming shortened V by 4 bases and J by 4 bases, and 7 bases separated the two germline ends. The V gene's germline CDR1 is LGHNT and CDR2 FRNRAP. The CDR3 is made up of 12 amino acids.

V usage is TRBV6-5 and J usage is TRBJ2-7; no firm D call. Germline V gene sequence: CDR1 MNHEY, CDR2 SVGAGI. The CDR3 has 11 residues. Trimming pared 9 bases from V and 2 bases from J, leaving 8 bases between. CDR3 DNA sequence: TGTGCCAGGGCGATCCCCTACGAGCAGTACTTC. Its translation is CARAIPYEQYF.

CDR3 in DNA: TGTGCCAGCAGCCCACACAGGGGGCAAACTGAAGCTTTCTTT. Protein product: CASSPHRGQTEAFF. This sequence joins TRBV7-9 and TRBJ1-1; 9 bases match TRBD1. Trimming at V came to 5 bases and at J to 5 bases, leaving 6 bases not matched to a gene. Germline-derived CDR1 and CDR2 are SEHNR and FQNEAQ (reference sequence). This CDR3 contains 14 residues.

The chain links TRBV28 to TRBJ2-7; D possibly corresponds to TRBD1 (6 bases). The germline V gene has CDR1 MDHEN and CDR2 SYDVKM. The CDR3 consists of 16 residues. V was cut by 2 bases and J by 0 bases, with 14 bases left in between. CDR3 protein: CASSLVTGTLSYEQYF. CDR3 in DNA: TGTGCCAGCAGTTTAGTGACAGGAACCCTCTCCTACGAGCAGTACTTC.

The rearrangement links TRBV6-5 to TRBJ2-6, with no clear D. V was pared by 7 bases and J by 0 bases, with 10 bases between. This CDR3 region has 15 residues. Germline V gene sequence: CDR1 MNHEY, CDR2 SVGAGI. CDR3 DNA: TGTGCCAGCACCCGAAAGGTCTCTGGGGCCAACGTCCTGACTTTC. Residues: CASTRKVSGANVLTF.